The next 25 T cell receptor beta chains were all read from a single sample in a study of cytomegalovirus exposure and HLA in healthy donors. PCR amplification relied on 60 Vbeta primers (plus 13 Jbeta primers). Method: immunoSEQ multiplex PCR; TCRdb's copy keeps in-frame clones and lacks some. The data show around 50,000 clones, roughly 80% seen once. Sequenced sample: PBMCs. All receptors come from a man aged 40-55 years in good health and CMV-seronegative.

This clone was recorded once. This chain connects TRBV6-5 to TRBJ1-2; no definite D call. Germline V gene lookup returns CDR1 MNHEY and CDR2 SVGAGI. The CDR3 totals 16 residues. V was clipped by 0 bases and J by 6 bases, with 17 bases between them. The CDR3 protein is CASSYSIPSGENGYTF. In DNA form, the CDR3 reads TGTGCCAGCAGTTACTCGATCCCTTCAGGCGAGAATGGCTACACCTTC.

Only one count was recorded for this clone. The chain is built from TRBV7-2 and TRBJ1-5, with D uncertain. The CDR3 runs 15 residues. CDR1 is SGHTA, CDR2 FQGNSA, per germline. The V end lost 2 bases, the J end lost 2 bases, and 10 bases lay between the germline ends. In DNA form, the CDR3 reads TGTGCCAGCAGCTTAAGTACAGACCGCAATCAGCCCCAGCATTTT. It is translated as CASSLSTDRNQPQHF.

V is TRBV5-4 and J is TRBJ1-1, with D tentatively TRBD1 (6 bases). Trimming shortened V by 4 bases and J by 4 bases, and 14 bases separated the two germline ends. Germline CDR1 reads SGHNT; CDR2 reads YYREEE (reference sequence). The CDR3 is 14 amino acids. CDR3 sequence: CASSPLRGSTEAFF. DNA of the CDR3: TGTGCCAGCAGCCCCCTCAGGGGAAGCACTGAAGCTTTCTTT.

The chain carries TRBV7-2 and TRBJ1-1; D uncertain. The CDR3 runs 14 residues. Trimming pared 1 base from V and 8 bases from J, leaving 14 bases between. Germline CDR1 is SGHTA and CDR2 is FQGNSA. The CDR3 nucleotides are TGTGCCAGCAGCTTAGTCCGGAGGGTAGGGGAAGCTTTCTTT. Its protein is CASSLVRRVGEAFF.

This rearrangement joins TRBV9 to TRBJ2-3; 11 nucleotides align to TRBD2. V was pared by 0 bases and J by 7 bases, with 4 bases of the junction left unmatched. The germline CDR1 and CDR2 sequences are SGDLS and YYNGEE. The CDR3 length is 15 residues. The CDR3 sequence is CASSVGLAGMNTQYF. The CDR3 DNA is TGTGCCAGCAGCGTAGGACTAGCGGGGATGAATACGCAGTATTTT.

This clone was detected only once. The gene calls are TRBV29-1 and TRBJ2-3; a weak D match, TRBD1 (5 bases). V lost 7 bases to trimming and J lost 4 bases, with 21 bases between them. There are 15 residues in the CDR3. Germline CDR1 SQVTM, CDR2 ANQGSEA. CDR3 in amino acids: CSAASPRALSDTQYF. CDR3 nucleotides: TGCAGCGCCGCCTCCCCCAGGGCCCTTTCAGATACGCAGTATTTT.

The rearrangement links TRBV5-6 to TRBJ1-2; D remains unclear. The germline CDR1 and CDR2 sequences are SGHDT and YYEEEE. V was clipped by 4 bases and J by 3 bases, with 10 bases between them. This CDR3 spans 13 amino acids. The CDR3 spells CASSRARDYGYTF. As DNA, the CDR3 is TGTGCCAGCAGCCGAGCCCGCGACTATGGCTACACCTTC.

This chain joins TRBV27 and TRBJ2-7, with 9 bases aligning to TRBD2. J gave up 6 bases and V 2 bases, and 5 bases lay outside the gene matches. This CDR3 comprises 14 residues. In germline, CDR1 is MNHEY, CDR2 SMNVEV (reference sequence). For the CDR3, the DNA is TGTGCCAGCAGTTTAAGGGCGGGAGGGAGCGAGCAGTACTTC. Protein sequence: CASSLRAGGSEQYF.

The V call is TRBV5-1, the J call TRBJ2-1; 8 nucleotides align to TRBD2. The CDR3 covers 14 residues. The trim removed 7 bases at V and 9 bases at J, leaving 12 bases unmatched. The germline gives CDR1 SGHRS, CDR2 YFSETQ. CDR3 DNA: TGCGCCAGCGGTGAGACTAGCCGGGAGGGTGAGCAGTTCTTC. Translation gives CASGETSREGEQFF.

This clone is classed as medium-sized (0.01 to 0.1%). This rearrangement joins TRBV18 to TRBJ1-2, with 8 nucleotides matching TRBD1. The ends lost 3 bases at V and 3 bases at J; junction bases unmatched: 6. Germline V gene lookup returns CDR1 KGHSH and CDR2 LQKENI. The CDR3 has 15 residues. CDR3 coding DNA: TGTGCCAGCTCACCTCGGGACAGGCTTGACTATGGCTACACCTTC. Residues: CASSPRDRLDYGYTF.

The chain links TRBV28 to TRBJ1-2, with 8 positions matching TRBD1. This CDR3 has 17 residues. Germline V gene lookup returns CDR1 MDHEN and CDR2 SYDVKM. J lost 0 bases, V lost 7 bases, and 13 bases had no gene match. CDR3 DNA: TGTGCCAGCATCCTAGGAGCCCAGGGGGCTTCTAACTATGGCTACACCTTC. This encodes CASILGAQGASNYGYTF.

The CDR3 region is CASSYRGLNQPQHF. In DNA form, the CDR3 reads TGTGCCAGCAGTTACCGGGGTTTAAATCAGCCCCAGCATTTT. The genes are TRBV6-5 and TRBJ1-5; no clear D gene. V was clipped by 2 bases and J by 4 bases, with 9 bases between them. Germline lookup yields CDR1 MNHEY and CDR2 SVGAGI. The CDR3 is 14 residues long.

The chain carries TRBV5-6 and TRBJ1-6; the D gene is possibly TRBD1 (5 bases). Deletions cut 4 bases from V and 10 bases from J, with 15 bases between. Germline V gene sequence: CDR1 SGHDT, CDR2 YYEEEE. This CDR3 region has 14 residues. CDR3 sequence: CASSGGLLRSPLHF. The CDR3 nucleotides are TGTGCCAGCAGCGGGGGACTTCTTCGCTCACCCCTCCACTTT.

This clone was detected once. The V call is TRBV19, the J call TRBJ1-6; weak D call: TRBD1 (5 bases). Per the germline V gene, CDR1 is LNHDA and CDR2 is SQIVND (reference sequence). This CDR3 is built from 19 residues. Deletions cut 3 bases from V and 0 bases from J, with 18 bases between. The CDR3 bases are TGTGCCAGTAGTATGGTCGGGACGGGGGTTCTCTCCTATAATTCACCCCTCCACTTT. The encoded protein is CASSMVGTGVLSYNSPLHF.

The chain combines TRBV7-9 with TRBJ2-1; the match to TRBD1 covers 10 bases. The CDR3 totals 15 residues. Germline loops: CDR1 SEHNR, CDR2 FQNEAQ (reference sequence). Trimming took 5 bases from V and 7 from J; bases not matched to a gene: 8. CDR3 sequence reads: CASSGPGTGANEQFF. Written as DNA, the CDR3 is TGTGCCAGCAGCGGGCCCGGGACAGGGGCTAATGAGCAGTTCTTC. Using reference TRBV7-9 and TRBJ2-1 for the parts outside the CDR3, the full variable domain is DTGVSQNPRHKITKRGQNVTFRCDPISEHNRLYWYRQTLGQGPEFLTYFQNEAQLEKSRLLSDRFSAERPKGSFSTLEIQRTEQGDSAMYLCASSGPGTGANEQFFGPGTRLTVL.

The rearrangement uses TRBV18 and TRBJ2-1, with 7 positions matching TRBD2. The CDR3 is 15 residues long. Germline V CDR1 and CDR2: KGHSH, LQKENI. V trimming: 6 bases; J trimming: 7 bases; junction bases outside the gene matches: 12. CDR3 nucleotide sequence: TGTGCCAGCTCCCTACAGCGGGGTGCAGGAAATGAGCAGTTCTTC. Amino acids: CASSLQRGAGNEQFF. Full variable domain (remainder filled in from reference TRBV18 and TRBJ2-1): NAGVMQNPRHLVRRRGQEARLRCSPMKGHSHVYWYRQLPEEGLKFMVYLQKENIIDESGMPKERFSAEFPKEGPSILRIQQVVRGDSAAYFCASSLQRGAGNEQFFGPGTRLTVL.

The V and J genes are TRBV4-3 and TRBJ1-4; 7 nucleotides line up with TRBD1. The ends lost 8 bases at V and 4 bases at J; junction bases unmatched: 1. Germline V gene data show CDR1 as LGHNA and CDR2 as YSLEER. This CDR3 has 12 residues. CDR3 sequence reads: CASGTDNEKLFF. For the CDR3, the DNA is TGCGCCAGCGGGACAGATAATGAAAAACTGTTTTTT.

The rearrangement joins TRBV5-1 to TRBJ1-1; TRBD1 agrees at 8 bases. Losses at the gene ends were 0 bases for V and 5 bases for J; bases not matched to a gene: 6. Germline lookup yields CDR1 SGHRS and CDR2 YFSETQ. The CDR3 is made up of 15 amino acids. The chain's CDR3 is CASSLDGQGYTEAFF. CDR3 coding DNA: TGCGCCAGCAGCTTGGATGGACAGGGCTATACTGAAGCTTTCTTT. Full variable domain (rest looked up from reference TRBV5-1 and TRBJ1-1): KAGVTQTPRYLIKTRGQQVTLSCSPISGHRSVSWYQQTPGQGLQFLFEYFSETQRNKGNFPGRFSGRQFSNSRSEMNVSTLELGDSALYLCASSLDGQGYTEAFFGQGTRLTVV.

The chain employs TRBV5-1 and TRBJ2-6; D is possibly TRBD1 (6 bases). CDR1 is SGHRS, CDR2 YFSETQ, per germline. The CDR3 contains 16 residues. V was shortened by 2 bases and J by 0 bases, with 9 bases between the two germline ends. CDR3 nucleotides: TGCGCCAGCAGCTTTGGACAGTCCTCTGGGGCCAACGTCCTGACTTTC. This translates into CASSFGQSSGANVLTF.

The chain links TRBV27 to TRBJ1-1, with 11 bases aligning to TRBD1. CDR3 length: 16 residues. Germline loops: CDR1 MNHEY, CDR2 SMNVEV (reference sequence). V shed 1 base and J 4 bases; nucleotides not matched to a gene: 5. The CDR3 reads CASSLFGTGGLTEAFF. The CDR3 DNA follows: TGTGCCAGCAGTTTATTCGGGACAGGGGGACTCACTGAAGCTTTCTTT.

The chain is built from TRBV5-1 and TRBJ1-1, with TRBD1 matching 10 bases. The germline V gene has CDR1 SGHRS and CDR2 YFSETQ. J lost 3 bases, V lost 4 bases, and 12 bases had no gene match. The CDR3 is 17 residues long. The CDR3 sequence: CASSPSGTGVGYTEAFF. The DNA for the CDR3 is TGCGCCAGCAGCCCATCCGGGACAGGGGTGGGGTACACTGAAGCTTTCTTT.

V usage is TRBV27 and J usage is TRBJ1-4, with D unresolved. Looked up from germline, CDR1 is MNHEY and CDR2 is SMNVEV (reference sequence). The CDR3 totals 15 residues. The V end was cut by 2 bases, the J end by 7 bases, with 14 bases between. The CDR3 bases are TGTGCCAGCAGTTTAGGGAGGGAGTGGTCTGAAAAACTGTTTTTT. Translation gives CASSLGREWSEKLFF. Drawing the rest from reference TRBV27 and TRBJ1-4, the complete variable domain is EAQVTQNPRYLITVTGKKLTVTCSQNMNHEYMSWYRQDPGLGLRQIYYSMNVEVTDKGDVPEGYKVSRKEKRNFPLILESPSPNQTSLYFCASSLGREWSEKLFFGSGTQLSVL.

The CDR3 here is CASSSMRIPEAFF. For the CDR3, the DNA is TGTGCCAGCAGCTCGATGAGAATCCCTGAAGCTTTCTTT. J is TRBJ1-1 and V is TRBV5-4; no clear D. CDR3 length: 13 residues. V was pared by 3 bases and J by 6 bases, with 12 bases between. Germline assignment: CDR1 SGHNT and CDR2 YYREEE (reference sequence).

The sample holds a few counts of this clone. This rearrangement joins TRBV4-2 to TRBJ1-6; D might be TRBD1 (6 bases). Deletions cut 1 base from V and 0 bases from J, with 10 bases between. The germline V gene encodes CDR1 LGHNA and CDR2 YNFKEQ. This CDR3 has 17 amino acids. The CDR3 nucleotides read TGTGCCAGCAGCCAAGGAGACAGGAGCTCCTATAATTCACCCCTCCACTTT. It translates to CASSQGDRSSYNSPLHF.

This chain connects TRBV4-3 to TRBJ1-6; TRBD1 is a possible D gene (6 bases). The ends were cut back, 3 bases at V and 9 bases at J, with 15 bases in the middle. Germline assignment: CDR1 LGHNA and CDR2 YSLEER. The CDR3 loop spans 15 amino acids. In DNA form, the CDR3 reads TGCGCCAGCAGCCAGGACGGACAGAGCGCTTCACCCCTCCACTTT. This encodes CASSQDGQSASPLHF.